Shown below are 13 T cell receptor beta chains from a single sample sequenced in a study of blood T cell repertoires in COVID-19 (dated by TCRdb to 2019 to 2021). Preparation of the library involved the immunoSEQ multiplex PCR assay. Sourced from immuneACCESS, this table was stored by TCRdb with only in-frame sequences that have V and J called. A share of the clones is absent; for the studies checked, an unresolved V gene accounts for under half, and the remainder has no known explanation. The sample table holds 200,000 or so clones, of which around nine tenths were seen once. The leading ten clones occupy roughly 7.2% of the sample. Sequencing used PBMCs or T cells enriched from blood (not recorded which). These receptors originate from a man between 25 and 39 years old in a cohort exposed to, infected with or recovered from COVID-19 (not recorded which).

The chain combines TRBV3-1 (or the pseudogene TRBV3-2) with TRBJ2-5; D is unclear. CDR1 is LGHDT and CDR2 is YNNKEL in the germline V gene (reference sequence). The V end lost 0 bases, the J end lost 1 base, and 9 bases lay between the germline ends. The CDR3 totals 15 residues. The CDR3 sequence is CASSQDGNPQETQYF. In nucleotides, the CDR3 is TGTGCCAGCAGCCAAGATGGCAACCCCCAAGAGACCCAGTACTTC.

The chain has TRBV29-1 and TRBJ2-7, with TRBD2 as a possible D gene (5 bases). Trimming cost V 5 bases and J 0 bases, with 14 bases left between them. Germline assignment: CDR1 SQVTM and CDR2 ANQGSEA. The CDR3 covers 14 residues. CDR3 bases: TGCAGCGTTAGCGGCCGCCTCAGCTCCTACGAGCAGTACTTC. It codes for CSVSGRLSSYEQYF.

The V and J genes are TRBV28 and TRBJ2-7; TRBD1 agrees at 12 bases. The CDR3 consists of 15 residues. V lost 5 bases and J lost 4; bases outside the gene matches: 6. CDR1 is MDHEN and CDR2 is SYDVKM in the germline V gene. The CDR3 nucleotides are TGTGCCAGCAGTCACCGGGACAGGGGGCAGTACGAGCAGTACTTC. The encoded protein is CASSHRDRGQYEQYF.

The gene calls are TRBV27 and TRBJ2-7, with a weak D call TRBD2 (5 bases). V shed 2 bases and J shed 6 bases, with 17 bases lying between them. Germline V lookup: CDR1 MNHEY, CDR2 SMNVEV (reference sequence). The CDR3 contains 15 residues. DNA of the CDR3: TGTGCCAGCAGTTTAAGCGGTTGGGCACATAGCGAGCAGTACTTC. This codes for CASSLSGWAHSEQYF.

There are a few counts of this clone. The CDR3 region has the DNA TGCGCCAGCAGCCGACCCCCGGGACTTGGCTTTTTCGAGCACAATGAGCAGTTCTTC. This translates into CASSRPPGLGFFEHNEQFF. The chain employs TRBV4-1 and TRBJ2-1, with TRBD2 as a possible D gene (6 bases). This CDR3 has 19 amino acids. Trimming pared 4 bases from V and 5 bases from J, leaving 27 bases between. Germline V gives CDR1 MGHRA, CDR2 YSYEKL.

This clone was observed a few times. The chain links TRBV11-2 to TRBJ2-1, with 11 bases aligning to TRBD2. This CDR3 comprises 18 residues. Germline CDR1 is SGHAT and CDR2 is FQNNGV. Trimming took 4 bases from V and 5 from J; bases not matched to a gene: 13. CDR3 in amino acids: CASSSLPGSGRAHNEQFF. The CDR3, as DNA: TGTGCCAGCAGCTCCCTCCCCGGTAGCGGGAGGGCTCACAATGAGCAGTTCTTC.

Points on this clone: The junction shows a germline mismatch at one end, possibly a read error. The J gene is TRBJ2-5, the V gene TRBV14; a weak D match, TRBD1 (5 bases). CDR1 is SGHDN and CDR2 is FVKESK in the germline V gene. This CDR3 comprises 13 residues. The CDR3 sequence is CASSQQGRESQYF. CDR3 sequence (DNA): TGTGCCAGCAGCCAACAGGGTCGAGAGTCCCAGTACTTC.

The chain links TRBV21-1 to TRBJ2-7; the table's D call TRBD1 went unverified against the DNA. TRBV21-1 is a pseudogene locus. This CDR3 region has 16 residues. DNA for the CDR3: TGTGCCAGCAGTTCAAGGGGCATGACGGTCTCCTACGAGCAGTACTTC. Amino acids: CASSSRGMTVSYEQYF.

The rearrangement joins TRBV12-5 to TRBJ2-1; 8 nucleotides agree with TRBD2. Germline loops: CDR1 LGHNT, CDR2 FRNRAP. The CDR3 spans 13 residues. J was trimmed by 6 bases and V by 7 bases; bases with no gene match: 5. The CDR3 spells CASAYGTSNEQFF. CDR3 sequence (DNA): TGTGCTAGTGCTTACGGGACTAGCAATGAGCAGTTCTTC.

The genes are TRBV6-4 and TRBJ2-1; TRBD2 aligns across 9 bases. Germline CDR1 reads MRHNA; CDR2 reads SNTAGT. Losses at the gene ends were 5 bases for V and 8 bases for J; bases not matched to a gene: 7. This CDR3 is 14 amino acids long. In nucleotides, the CDR3 is TGTGCCAGCAGTTTGGCGGGAGGGGGCTATGAGCAGTTCTTC. Its translation is CASSLAGGGYEQFF.

V gene TRBV21-1 combines with J gene TRBJ2-3; the table's D call TRBD2 went unverified against the DNA. TRBV21-1 is assigned pseudogene status. The CDR3 is 14 residues long. The CDR3 reads CASSKERGTDTQYF. DNA for the CDR3: TGTGCCAGCAGCAAAGAGAGGGGCACAGATACGCAGTATTTT.

V is TRBV29-1 and J is TRBJ2-2, with 9 bases lining up with TRBD1. The CDR3 runs to 15 residues. Germline V CDR1 and CDR2: SQVTM, ANQGSEA. With V trimmed by 3 bases and J by 1 base, 3 bases remained unmatched. As DNA, the CDR3 is TGCAGCGTTGACGCGGGACAGGGGAACACCGGGGAGCTGTTTTTT. This encodes CSVDAGQGNTGELFF.

The rearrangement uses TRBV5-4 and TRBJ2-7; 7 nucleotides agree with TRBD2. The CDR3 totals 15 residues. Trimming cost V 5 bases and J 2 bases; bases outside gene matches: 10. CDR1 and CDR2 from the germline V gene are SGHNT and YYREEE (reference sequence). The chain's CDR3 is CASSWRGTETYEQYF. CDR3 nucleotide sequence: TGTGCCAGCAGTTGGCGGGGGACGGAGACCTACGAGCAGTACTTC.